This T cell receptor beta chain derives from a study of blood T cell repertoires in COVID-19. Overall study: Sources were T cells, B-cell-depleted T cells, or PBMCs; the material itself was cDNA or gDNA.

With 0 bases clipped from V and 10 bases from J, the junction kept 4 bases outside the gene matches. The germline V gene encodes CDR1 MNHNS and CDR2 SASEGT. This CDR3 is built from 15 residues. The authors' processing: By means of reference gene primer amplification, nucleated cell counts were estimated. Libraries were prepared by immunoSEQ multiplex PCR; TCRdb keeps only in-frame clonotypes and omits some of them. V and J calls and clone size are as listed in that table; D and trimming were resolved from the DNA. The table lists a few hundred thousand clones, about 83% of them singletons. The sequence was obtained from a woman in her fifties or sixties with acute or convalescent COVID-19. The genes are TRBV6-1 and TRBJ1-6, with 9 bases aligning to TRBD1. Source material: peripheral blood. This CDR3 reads CASSEAQDRGSPLHF. The DNA of the CDR3 is TGTGCCAGCAGTGAAGCGCAGGACAGGGGCTCACCCCTCCACTTT.